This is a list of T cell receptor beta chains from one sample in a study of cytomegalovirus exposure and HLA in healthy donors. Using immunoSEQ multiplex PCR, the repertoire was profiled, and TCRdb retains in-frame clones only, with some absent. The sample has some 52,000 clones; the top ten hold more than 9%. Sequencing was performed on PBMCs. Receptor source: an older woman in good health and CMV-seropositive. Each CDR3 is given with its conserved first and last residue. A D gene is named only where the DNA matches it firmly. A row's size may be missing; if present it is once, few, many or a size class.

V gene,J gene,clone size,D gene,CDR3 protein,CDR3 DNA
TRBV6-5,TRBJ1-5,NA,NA,CASSSSAGGIQPQHF,NA
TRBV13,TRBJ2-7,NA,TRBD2,CASSALTGTSGTYEQYF,TGTGCCAGCAGCGCCCTGACCGGGACTAGCGGTACCTACGAGCAGTACTTC
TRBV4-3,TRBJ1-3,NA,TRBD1,CASSQGTGEKGNNIYF,TGCGCCAGCAGCCAGGGTACAGGGGAGAAGGGGAACAACATATATTTT
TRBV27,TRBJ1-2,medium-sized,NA,CATLESPGGYGYTF,TGTGCCACCCTAGAGTCCCCCGGGGGCTATGGCTACACCTTC
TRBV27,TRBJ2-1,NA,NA,CASSLGTAPHEQFF,TGTGCCAGCAGTCTCGGGACTGCTCCACATGAGCAGTTCTTC
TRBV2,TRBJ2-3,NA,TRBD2,CASSSTSGGALSTDTQYF,TGTGCCAGCAGTTCCACTAGCGGGGGGGCCCTAAGCACAGATACGCAGTATTTT
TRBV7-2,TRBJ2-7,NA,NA,CASSLVSTGALISYEQYF,TGTGCCAGCAGCTTAGTGTCTACAGGAGCACTTATCTCCTACGAGCAGTACTTC
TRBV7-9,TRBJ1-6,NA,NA,CASSSTRWDNSPLHF,TGTGCCAGCAGCTCGACAAGGTGGGATAATTCACCCCTCCACTTT
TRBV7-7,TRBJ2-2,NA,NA,CASSSDRPGGELFF,TGTGCTAGCAGCTCAGACAGGCCGGGCGGGGAGCTGTTTTTT
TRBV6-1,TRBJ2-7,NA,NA,CASSPRGHTAYEQYF,TGTGCCAGCAGCCCCCGGGGACACACTGCCTACGAGCAGTACTTC
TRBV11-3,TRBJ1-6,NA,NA,CASSATGAYNSPLHF,TGTGCCAGCAGCGCAACAGGAGCCTATAATTCACCCCTACACTTT
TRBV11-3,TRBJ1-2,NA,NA,CAIQGSANYGYTF,TGTGCCATACAGGGTAGTGCTAACTATGGCTACACCTTC
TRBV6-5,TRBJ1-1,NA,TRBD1,CASRPPGQMNTEAFF,TGTGCCAGCAGACCCCCGGGACAGATGAACACTGAAGCTTTCTTT
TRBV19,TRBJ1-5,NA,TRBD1,CASLTGVGSNQPQHF,TGTGCCAGCCTCACAGGGGTTGGTAGCAATCAGCCCCAGCATTTT
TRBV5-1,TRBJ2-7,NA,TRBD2,CASSPGLAGYEQYF,TGCGCCAGCAGCCCTGGACTAGCTGGGTACGAGCAGTACTTC
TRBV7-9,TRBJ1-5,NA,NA,CASSSLGGASNQPQHF,TGTGCCAGCAGCTCCCTTGGGGGCGCTAGCAATCAGCCCCAGCATTTT
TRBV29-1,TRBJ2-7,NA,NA,CSVGNSYEQYF,TGCAGCGTTGGTAACAGCTACGAGCAGTACTTC
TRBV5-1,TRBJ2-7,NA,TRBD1,CASSWRLGQGDEQYF,TGCGCCAGCAGCTGGAGGTTGGGACAGGGGGACGAGCAGTACTTC
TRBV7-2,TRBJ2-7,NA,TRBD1,CASSRTGTASEQYF,TGTGCCAGCAGCAGGACAGGGACGGCCTCCGAGCAGTACTTC
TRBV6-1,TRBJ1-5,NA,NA,CASSEGRAPGNQPQHF,TGTGCCAGCAGTGAAGGGAGGGCGCCGGGCAATCAGCCCCAGCATTTT
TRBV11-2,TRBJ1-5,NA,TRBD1,CASSSPRGGQGRRQPQHF,TGTGCCAGCAGCTCACCTAGGGGGGGACAGGGGCGAAGACAGCCCCAGCATTTT
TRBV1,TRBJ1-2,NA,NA,CTTTQRAGVAGYTF,TGCACCACCACCCAAAGAGCGGGGGTCGCTGGCTACACCTTC
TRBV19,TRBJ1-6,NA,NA,CASLDSNSPLHF,TGTGCCAGTCTCGACAGTAATTCACCCCTCCACTTT
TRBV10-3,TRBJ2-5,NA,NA,CAISESGVETQYF,TGTGCCATCAGTGAGTCGGGCGTAGAGACCCAGTACTTC
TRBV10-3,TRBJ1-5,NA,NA,CAISESRPSNQPQHF,TGTGCCATCAGTGAGTCCAGGCCGAGCAATCAGCCCCAGCATTTT
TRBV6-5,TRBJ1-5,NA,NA,CASSSPGQPQHF,TGTGCCAGCAGTTCGCCGGGACAGCCCCAGCATTTT
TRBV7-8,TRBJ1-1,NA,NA,CASRSGGQTLNTEAFF,TGTGCCAGCCGCTCGGGGGGCCAGACTTTGAACACTGAAGCTTTCTTT
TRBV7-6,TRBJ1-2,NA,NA,CASSSFPPFEGSTNYGYTF,TGTGCCAGCAGCTCCTTTCCCCCTTTTGAGGGTAGTACTAACTATGGCTACACCTTC
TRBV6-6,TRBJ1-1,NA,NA,CASSSTGQNTEAFF,TGTGCCAGCAGTTCCACAGGGCAGAACACTGAAGCTTTCTTT
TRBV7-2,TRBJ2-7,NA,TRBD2,CASSQTGGASYEQYF,TGTGCCAGCAGCCAGACCGGGGGGGCCAGCTACGAGCAGTACTTC
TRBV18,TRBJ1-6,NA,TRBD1,CASSPPQGAQSPLHF,TGTGCCAGCTCACCCCCCCAGGGGGCCCAATCACCCCTCCACTTT